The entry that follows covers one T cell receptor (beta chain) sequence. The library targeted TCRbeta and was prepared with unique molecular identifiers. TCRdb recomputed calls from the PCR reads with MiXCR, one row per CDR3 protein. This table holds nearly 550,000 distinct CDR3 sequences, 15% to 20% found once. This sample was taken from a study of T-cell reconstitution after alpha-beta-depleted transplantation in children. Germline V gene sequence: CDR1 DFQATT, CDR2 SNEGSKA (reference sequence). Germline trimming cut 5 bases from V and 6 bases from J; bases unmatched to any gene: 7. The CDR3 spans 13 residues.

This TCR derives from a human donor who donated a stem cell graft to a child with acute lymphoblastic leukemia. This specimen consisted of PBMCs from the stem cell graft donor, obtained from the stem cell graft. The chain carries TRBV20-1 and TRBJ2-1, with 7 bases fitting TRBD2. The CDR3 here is CSASGEGPNEQFF. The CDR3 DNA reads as TGCAGTGCTTCGGGGGAGGGGCCCAATGAGCAGTTCTTC.